This is a list of T cell receptor beta chains from one sample in a study of graft-versus-host responses after intestinal transplantation. The antigens these receptors bind are not known. Here immunoSEQ multiplex PCR was the method, and the copy in TCRdb shows in-frame clones only, minus some. The sample contains about 110,000 clones, roughly 87% of which appear only once. The source material was unstimulated CD4+ T cells sorted from spleen or lymph node cells, sampled before transplant. These receptor sequences come from a human donor who was the organ donor for an intestinal transplant. Each CDR3 is given with its conserved first and last residue. The order of the fields is D gene, V gene, clone size, J gene, CDR3 DNA, CDR3 protein. A D gene is named only where the DNA matches it firmly. A clone size is listed for some rows: how often the clone was seen (once, few, many), or a class if it is expanded.

d_gene: -; v_gene: TRBV6-1; abundance: -; j_gene: TRBJ1-1; CDR3nt: TGTGCCAGTAGACAGGCCATGAACACTGAAGCTTTCTTT; CDR3aa: CASRQAMNTEAFF
d_gene: TRBD2; v_gene: TRBV7-2; abundance: -; j_gene: TRBJ2-4; CDR3nt: TGTGCCAGCAGCACACGCACTAGCGGGGCCAAAAACATTCAGTACTTC; CDR3aa: CASSTRTSGAKNIQYF
d_gene: -; v_gene: TRBV18; abundance: once; j_gene: TRBJ1-4; CDR3nt: TGTGCCAGCTCACTCTCAGGGGCCCGGAGTGAAAAACTGTTTTTT; CDR3aa: CASSLSGARSEKLFF
d_gene: -; v_gene: TRBV6-1; abundance: -; j_gene: TRBJ2-7; CDR3nt: TGTGCCAGCGCGCGGGGCCCCTACGAGCAGTACTTC; CDR3aa: CASARGPYEQYF
d_gene: -; v_gene: TRBV5-1; abundance: -; j_gene: TRBJ1-1; CDR3nt: TGCGCCAGCAGCGGGGGGACTGAAGCTTTCTTT; CDR3aa: CASSGGTEAFF
d_gene: TRBD1; v_gene: TRBV19; abundance: -; j_gene: TRBJ2-7; CDR3nt: TGTGCCAGCATAGGGGGACAGGGTGACTACGAGCAGTACTTC; CDR3aa: CASIGGQGDYEQYF
d_gene: -; v_gene: TRBV4-1; abundance: -; j_gene: TRBJ2-7; CDR3nt: TGCGCCAGCAGCCAAGTAGGACCTCCCTACGAGCAGTACTTC; CDR3aa: CASSQVGPPYEQYF
d_gene: -; v_gene: TRBV7-3; abundance: -; j_gene: TRBJ2-3; CDR3nt: TGTGCCAGCAGCTTATTCTCAACAGATACGCAGTATTTT; CDR3aa: CASSLFSTDTQYF
d_gene: -; v_gene: TRBV11-1; abundance: -; j_gene: TRBJ1-6; CDR3nt: TGTGCCAGCAGCGAAAATTCACCCCTCCACTTT; CDR3aa: CASSENSPLHF
d_gene: -; v_gene: TRBV19; abundance: -; j_gene: TRBJ1-3; CDR3nt: TGTGCCAGTAGTAGCCCCCAAGGAAACACCATATATTTT; CDR3aa: CASSSPQGNTIYF